The rows below give T cell receptor beta chains drawn from one sample of a study of blood T cell repertoires in COVID-19. The repertoire was sequenced with immunoSEQ multiplex PCR; TCRdb's copy has only in-frame clones and lacks some. The table records 240,000 or so clones, around four fifths of them present only once. Sequences were obtained from peripheral blood. The receptors here all came from a man aged 25-45 years who had recovered from COVID-19. The CDR3 runs from the conserved cysteine through the conserved F or W. A D gene is named only where the DNA matches it firmly. A clone size is listed for some rows: how often the clone was seen (once, few, many), or a class if it is expanded.

TRBD1,-,15,TRBJ1-1,TRBV18,CASSPPDRGATEAFF,TGTGCCAGCTCACCACCGGACAGGGGGGCCACTGAAGCTTTCTTT
TRBD2,few,13,TRBJ2-7,TRBV6-5,CASQRGGIYEQYF,TGTGCCAGCCAGCGGGGGGGCATCTACGAGCAGTACTTC
-,-,16,TRBJ1-5,TRBV20-1,CSASKPREWSNQPQHF,TGCAGTGCTAGTAAACCCCGGGAGTGGAGCAATCAGCCCCAGCATTTT
-,-,15,TRBJ1-1,TRBV5-1,CASSLDRVMNTEAFF,TGCGCCAGCAGCTTGGATCGGGTCATGAACACTGAAGCTTTCTTT
TRBD2,few,15,TRBJ2-3,TRBV2,CASTMGLAGPDTQYF,TGTGCCAGCACCATGGGACTAGCGGGACCAGATACGCAGTATTTT
-,-,14,TRBJ2-2,TRBV6-5,CASSYGSGTGELFF,TGTGCCAGCAGTTACGGTAGCGGCACCGGGGAGCTGTTTTTT
-,-,12,TRBJ1-2,TRBV12-3/TRBV12-4,CASRPWGDGYTF,TGTGCCAGCAGGCCATGGGGGGATGGCTACACCTTC
TRBD1,-,13,TRBJ1-2,TRBV12-3/TRBV12-4,CASRLTGGSGYTF,TGTGCCAGCAGACTAACAGGGGGCTCTGGCTACACCTTC
TRBD1,-,15,TRBJ1-4,TRBV7-6,CASSPGQGSYEKLFF,TGTGCCAGCAGCCCGGGACAGGGCTCATATGAAAAACTGTTTTTT
-,-,15,TRBJ1-1,TRBV28,CASRHPSGSGTEAFF,TGTGCCAGCAGGCACCCGAGTGGGAGTGGGACTGAAGCTTTCTTT
-,few,15,TRBJ1-2,TRBV6-6,CASTIGGARDYGYTF,TGTGCCAGCACCATAGGTGGCGCCAGGGACTATGGCTACACCTTC
-,-,13,TRBJ1-1,TRBV28,CASSHLVATEAFF,TGTGCCAGCAGTCACCTCGTGGCCACTGAAGCTTTCTTT
-,-,16,TRBJ1-1,TRBV18,CASSPLMQQENTEAFF,TGTGCCAGCTCACCCCTTATGCAACAAGAGAACACTGAAGCTTTCTTT
-,-,16,TRBJ1-3,TRBV10-3,CAISESNAGAGNTIYF,TGTGCCATCAGTGAGTCGAATGCCGGGGCTGGAAACACCATATATTTT
-,-,15,TRBJ1-5,TRBV27,CASSLAGGRDQPQHF,TGTGCCAGCAGTTTGGCGGGAGGAAGGGATCAGCCCCAGCATTTT
TRBD1,once,15,TRBJ1-4,TRBV24-1,CATSDGTGSYEKLFF,TGTGCCACCAGTGATGGGACAGGTTCGTACGAAAAACTGTTTTTT
-,-,14,TRBJ1-5,TRBV6-5,CASSLAYSNQPQHF,TGTGCCAGCAGTTTGGCTTATAGCAATCAGCCCCAGCATTTT
TRBD1,once,14,TRBJ2-3,TRBV6-1,CASSAGTGPDTQYF,TGTGCCAGCAGTGCCGGGACAGGGCCTGATACGCAGTATTTT
-,-,16,TRBJ2-2,TRBV5-1,CASSRMTGSNTGELFF,TGCGCCAGCAGCCGAATGACAGGTTCGAACACCGGGGAGCTGTTTTTT
TRBD2,-,15,TRBJ2-1,TRBV5-1,CASCLSGGAYNEQFF,TGCGCCAGCTGTTTAAGCGGGGGGGCCTACAATGAGCAGTTCTTC
-,-,13,TRBJ2-7,TRBV3-1/TRBV3-2,CASSQDRAYEQYF,TGTGCCAGCAGCCAAGACAGGGCCTACGAGCAGTACTTC
TRBD2,-,14,TRBJ2-5,TRBV29-1,CSVPPGGYQETQYF,TGCAGCGTGCCCCCGGGGGGGTACCAAGAGACCCAGTACTTC
TRBD1,-,18,TRBJ2-3,TRBV11-2,CASSLVGFGDRDPDTQYF,TGTGCCAGCAGCTTAGTGGGATTTGGGGACAGGGACCCAGATACGCAGTATTTT
-,few,15,TRBJ2-3,TRBV11-1,CASSNYQYSTDTQYF,TGTGCCAGCAGTAACTACCAGTACAGCACAGATACGCAGTATTTT
-,-,15,TRBJ1-6,TRBV28,CASSRQQGGSSPLHF,TGTGCCAGCAGTAGACAGCAGGGAGGGAGTTCACCCCTCCACTTT
TRBD2,-,15,TRBJ2-1,TRBV5-1,CASSLEALAGAQKFF,TGCGCCAGCAGCTTGGAAGCTCTAGCGGGGGCCCAGAAGTTCTTC
TRBD1,-,16,TRBJ1-6,TRBV4-1,CASSQDGTGWDSPLHF,TGCGCCAGCAGCCAAGACGGGACAGGGTGGGATTCACCCCTCCACTTT
TRBD1,once,17,TRBJ1-5,TRBV19,CASRGQGFFDSNQPQHF,TGTGCCAGCCGGGGACAGGGATTCTTCGATAGCAATCAGCCCCAGCATTTT
-,-,14,TRBJ1-5,TRBV5-1,CASSLGQANQPQHF,TGCGCCAGCAGCTTGGGACAGGCAAATCAGCCCCAGCATTTT
TRBD2,once,19,TRBJ2-1,TRBV4-1,CASQRRQGTSGGARNEQFF,TGCGCCAGCCAACGAAGACAGGGGACTAGCGGGGGGGCCAGGAATGAGCAGTTCTTC
-,-,13,TRBJ2-3,TRBV2,CASSGNSGDTQYF,TGTGCCAGCAGTGGTAATAGTGGAGATACGCAGTATTTT
-,-,15,TRBJ2-7,TRBV4-1,CASSWTDNLDYEQYF,TGCGCCAGCAGCTGGACAGACAATCTGGACTACGAGCAGTACTTC
-,few,15,TRBJ1-5,TRBV7-8,CATTIGGASGQPQHF,TGTGCCACCACTATAGGGGGGGCCAGCGGGCAGCCCCAGCATTTT
TRBD2,-,16,TRBJ2-3,TRBV11-1,CASRRRAGGQTDTQYF,TGTGCCAGCAGGCGAAGAGCGGGGGGGCAAACAGATACGCAGTATTTT
TRBD1,-,13,TRBJ1-1,TRBV5-4,CASSLQGDRGAFF,TGTGCCAGCAGCTTGCAAGGGGACAGGGGAGCTTTCTTT
-,-,13,TRBJ2-5,TRBV5-5,CASSLTSRETQYF,TGTGCCAGCAGCTTAACTAGCCGTGAGACCCAGTACTTC
TRBD2,-,18,TRBJ2-2,TRBV18,CASSPQSGLAGSTGELFF,TGTGCCAGCTCACCTCAATCGGGACTAGCGGGGAGCACCGGGGAGCTGTTTTTT
-,-,14,TRBJ1-3,TRBV1,CTSSQRGRENTIYF,TGCACCAGCAGCCAAAGGGGAAGAGAAAACACCATATATTTT
-,-,14,TRBJ1-1,TRBV7-8,CASSLAVQSPEAFF,TGTGCCAGCAGCTTAGCGGTACAGTCTCCTGAAGCTTTCTTT
-,-,14,TRBJ1-3,TRBV2,CASREGWSGNTIYF,TGTGCCAGCAGAGAGGGATGGTCTGGAAACACCATATATTTT
-,-,14,TRBJ1-6,TRBV9,CASSGKGGSSPLHF,TGTGCCAGCAGTGGGAAGGGGGGGAGTTCACCCCTCCACTTT